What follows are 16 T cell receptor beta chains derived from one specimen sequenced in a study of blood T cell repertoires in COVID-19. Sequencing was performed with immunoSEQ multiplex PCR; in TCRdb, only in-frame clones are kept and a portion is missing. Of 70,000 to 80,000 clones listed, about 90% are singletons. The sample was peripheral blood. These receptors all stem from a human donor in a cohort sampled during active COVID-19.

The chain recombines TRBV7-2 with TRBJ1-1; possibly TRBD1 for D (5 bases). The CDR3 runs 17 residues. Germline V gives CDR1 SGHTA, CDR2 FQGNSA. V dropped 2 bases and J dropped 0 bases, with 16 bases sitting between them. The CDR3 sequence: CASSLMGRGRLNTEAFF. CDR3 DNA sequence: TGTGCCAGCAGCTTAATGGGCCGGGGGAGACTGAACACTGAAGCTTTCTTT.

Of note for this clone: Other DNA sequences in the same sample also yield this CDR3. The chain uses TRBV7-8 and TRBJ2-5; no definite D call. The germline gives CDR1 SGHVS, CDR2 FQNEAQ. V was cut by 5 bases and J by 4 bases, with 8 bases left in between. The CDR3 is 12 amino acids. CDR3 sequence reads: CASSLSRETQYF. The CDR3 coding sequence is TGTGCCAGCAGCCTCAGTCGAGAGACCCAGTACTTC.

This chain links TRBV10-3 with TRBJ2-3, with 9 bases aligning to TRBD2. The CDR3 has 15 amino acids. Trimming took 2 bases from V and 2 from J; bases not matched to a gene: 2. Germline assignment: CDR1 ENHRY and CDR2 SYGVKD. The CDR3 sequence: CAISEQRGDTDTQYF. As DNA, the CDR3 is TGTGCCATCAGTGAGCAGCGGGGGGACACAGATACGCAGTATTTT.

V is TRBV4-3 and J is TRBJ1-5; 7 bases are a match to TRBD1. V lost 0 bases and J lost 6; bases outside the gene matches: 5. The CDR3 is 15 residues long. The germline gives CDR1 LGHNA, CDR2 YSLEER. CDR3 in DNA: TGCGCCAGCAGCCAAGATAAGGGGGCGGGTCAGCCCCAGCATTTT. This gives the protein CASSQDKGAGQPQHF.

J is TRBJ2-7 and V is TRBV23-1, with D tentatively TRBD1 (6 bases). TRBV23-1 is an ORF, with its function uncertain. V lost 0 bases and J 3 bases, leaving 12 bases between the germline ends. CDR3 length: 15 amino acids. The CDR3 loop is CASSQSWGPYYEQYF. The CDR3 DNA sequence: TGCGCCAGCAGTCAATCTTGGGGGCCGTACTACGAGCAGTACTTC.

This chain uses TRBV10-3 with TRBJ2-5; 10 bases match TRBD1. Germline-derived CDR1 and CDR2 are ENHRY and SYGVKD. With 6 bases clipped from V and 3 bases from J, the junction kept 1 base outside the gene matches. The length of the CDR3 is 13 residues. The CDR3 DNA reads as TGTGCCATCAGGGGACAGGGGAAAGAGACCCAGTACTTC. Its translation is CAIRGQGKETQYF.

V is TRBV6-1 and J is TRBJ1-3, with a possible D match to TRBD1 (5 bases). Germline V gives CDR1 MNHNS, CDR2 SASEGT. V was cut by 4 bases and J by 0 bases, with 28 bases left in between. The CDR3 is 21 residues long. The CDR3 region has the DNA TGTGCCAGCAGTGCAGCCCCCGGACAAGGAGCTAGGGCCTACTCTGGAAACACCATATATTTT. Protein sequence: CASSAAPGQGARAYSGNTIYF.

The gene calls are TRBV15 and TRBJ2-3; 10 bases match TRBD2. CDR3 length equals 15 residues. With V trimmed by 3 bases and J by 4 bases, 4 bases remained unmatched. Germline V gene lookup returns CDR1 LNHNV and CDR2 YYDKDF (reference sequence). The DNA for the CDR3 is TGTGCCACCAGCAGTCCCCTAGCGGGGGCAGATACGCAGTATTTT. Protein product: CATSSPLAGADTQYF.

This clone turned up a few times. The gene calls are TRBV2 and TRBJ1-5; tentatively, D is TRBD1 (6 bases). V shed 4 bases and J shed 0 bases, with 10 bases lying between them. The CDR3 loop spans 15 amino acids. Germline CDR1 is SNHLY and CDR2 is FYNNEI. The CDR3 nucleotides are TGTGCCAGCAGTGTTGAGGGGGATAGCAATCAGCCCCAGCATTTT. Its protein product is CASSVEGDSNQPQHF.

The gene calls are TRBV27 and TRBJ2-5, with D possibly being TRBD1 (7 bases). V was cut by 5 bases and J by 3 bases, with 28 bases left in between. Looked up from germline, CDR1 is MNHEY and CDR2 is SMNVEV (reference sequence). CDR3 length equals 19 residues. The DNA of the CDR3 is TGTGCCAGCAGTCCGAAGGGTGCAGGGGGGATATTACCGAAAGAGACCCAGTACTTC. Its translation is CASSPKGAGGILPKETQYF.

The genes are TRBV18 and TRBJ2-1, with no clear D. Looked up from germline, CDR1 is KGHSH and CDR2 is LQKENI. The ends were cut back, 0 bases at V and 3 bases at J, with 12 bases in the middle. This CDR3 contains 16 residues. The CDR3 region is CASSPPRLSGYNEQFF. In nucleotides, the CDR3 is TGTGCCAGCTCACCACCGCGGTTGAGTGGCTACAATGAGCAGTTCTTC.

The rearrangement links TRBV19 to TRBJ2-7, with 10 nucleotides matching TRBD1. Unmatched junction bases numbered 2, after V lost 6 bases and J lost 0 bases. The CDR3 length is 14 residues. Germline V CDR1 and CDR2: LNHDA, SQIVND (reference sequence). CDR3 in amino acids: CASSRQGASYEQYF. The CDR3 DNA reads as TGTGCCAGTAGCCGACAGGGGGCCTCCTACGAGCAGTACTTC.

This chain joins TRBV5-5 and TRBJ1-5; no clear D gene. The CDR3 is made up of 14 amino acids. The V gene lost 3 bases and the J gene lost 7 bases, with 14 bases spanning the gap. In germline, CDR1 is SGHKS, CDR2 YYEKEE (reference sequence). This CDR3 reads CASSYIVGVQPQHF. DNA of the CDR3: TGTGCCAGCAGCTATATCGTGGGAGTCCAGCCCCAGCATTTT. Together with reference TRBV5-5 and TRBJ1-5, the CDR3 gives the full variable domain: DAGVTQSPTHLIKTRGQQVTLRCSPISGHKSVSWYQQVLGQGPQFIFQYYEKEERGRGNFPDRFSARQFPNYSSELNVNALLLGDSALYLCASSYIVGVQPQHFGDGTRLSIL.

The chain employs TRBV18 and TRBJ1-3; possibly TRBD1 for D (5 bases). CDR1 is KGHSH and CDR2 is LQKENI in the germline V gene. There are 16 residues in the CDR3. V was trimmed by 5 bases and J by 3 bases, leaving 17 bases between them. The CDR3 protein is CASSTSSTAHGNTIYF. DNA for the CDR3: TGTGCCAGCTCAACGTCCTCGACAGCGCATGGAAACACCATATATTTT. Full variable domain (missing parts from reference TRBV18 and TRBJ1-3): NAGVMQNPRHLVRRRGQEARLRCSPMKGHSHVYWYRQLPEEGLKFMVYLQKENIIDESGMPKERFSAEFPKEGPSILRIQQVVRGDSAAYFCASSTSSTAHGNTIYFGEGSWLTVV.

This rearrangement joins TRBV5-1 to TRBJ2-3; 9 nucleotides agree with TRBD2. In germline, CDR1 is SGHRS, CDR2 YFSETQ. CDR3 length equals 20 residues. Trimming cost V 1 base and J 0 bases; bases outside gene matches: 15. This chain's CDR3 is CASSLRGRGGDKASTDTQYF. CDR3 bases: TGCGCCAGCAGCTTGCGGGGGCGGGGGGGCGACAAAGCTAGCACAGATACGCAGTATTTT.

The chain recombines TRBV19 with TRBJ1-2; 7 nucleotides agree with TRBD1. V dropped 4 bases and J dropped 1; count of bases not matched to a gene: 9. Germline V gene data show CDR1 as LNHDA and CDR2 as SQIVND (reference sequence). The CDR3 length is 16 residues. CDR3 coding DNA: TGTGCCAGTAGTACCGCCCCGGACAGGCGTAACTATGGCTACACCTTC. Encoded protein: CASSTAPDRRNYGYTF.